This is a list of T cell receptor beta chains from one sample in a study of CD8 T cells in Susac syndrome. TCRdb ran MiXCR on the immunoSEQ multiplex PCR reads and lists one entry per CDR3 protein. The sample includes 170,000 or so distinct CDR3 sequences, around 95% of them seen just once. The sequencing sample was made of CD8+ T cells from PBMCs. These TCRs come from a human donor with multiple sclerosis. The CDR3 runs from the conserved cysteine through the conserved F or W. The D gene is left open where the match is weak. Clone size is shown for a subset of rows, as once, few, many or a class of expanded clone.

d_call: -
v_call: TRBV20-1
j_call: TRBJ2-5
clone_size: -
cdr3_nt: TGCAGTGCTAGAGATCAGACAGCTCAAGAGACCCAGTACTTC
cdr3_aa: CSARDQTAQETQYF

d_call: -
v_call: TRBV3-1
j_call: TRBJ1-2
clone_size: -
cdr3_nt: TGTGCCAGCAGCCAAGTCCCGACAGCGAACTATGGCTACACCTTC
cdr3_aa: CASSQVPTANYGYTF

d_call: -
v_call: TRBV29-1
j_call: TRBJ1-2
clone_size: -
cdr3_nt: TGCAGCGTTGAAGAGCTAAACTATGGCTACACCTTC
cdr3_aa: CSVEELNYGYTF

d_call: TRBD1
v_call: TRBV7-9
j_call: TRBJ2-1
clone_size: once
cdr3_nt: TGTGCCAGCAGCTACGGACAGGTGGGAAGTGAGCAGTTCTTC
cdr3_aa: CASSYGQVGSEQFF

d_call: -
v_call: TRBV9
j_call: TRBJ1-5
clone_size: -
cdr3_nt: TGTGCCAGCAGCTTAGGTCCCCGGCGTAATCAGCCCCAGCATTTT
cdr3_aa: CASSLGPRRNQPQHF

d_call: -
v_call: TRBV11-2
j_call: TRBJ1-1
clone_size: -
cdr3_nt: TGTGCCAGCAGCTCAAGAAGGGAGGGAGCTTTCTTT
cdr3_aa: CASSSRREGAFF

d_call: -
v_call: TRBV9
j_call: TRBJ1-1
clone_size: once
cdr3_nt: TGTGCCAGCAGCCGGGACGGCGATATGAACACTGAAGCTTTCTTT
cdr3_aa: CASSRDGDMNTEAFF

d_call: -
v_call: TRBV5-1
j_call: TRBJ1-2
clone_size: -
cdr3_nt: TGCGCCAGCAGCTTGGACGCTTTACAGGAGACTAACTTC
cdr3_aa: CASSLDALQETNF

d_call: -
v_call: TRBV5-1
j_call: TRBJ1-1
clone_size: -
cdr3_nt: TGCGCCAGCAGCTCGGAATGGGGCACTGAAGCTTTCTTT
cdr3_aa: CASSSEWGTEAFF

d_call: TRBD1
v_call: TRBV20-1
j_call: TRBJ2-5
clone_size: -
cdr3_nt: TGCAGTGCTAGCGCCGAGTATACAGGGGGATGGGAGACCCAGTACTTC
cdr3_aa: CSASAEYTGGWETQYF

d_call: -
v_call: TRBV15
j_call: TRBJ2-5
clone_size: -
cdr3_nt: TGTGCCACCAGCAGAGAATTCACCGACTACCACCAAGAGACCCAGTACTTC
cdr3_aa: CATSREFTDYHQETQYF

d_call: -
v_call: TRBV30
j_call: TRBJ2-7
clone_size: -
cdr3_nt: TGTGCCTGGAATTCCGGGGACCACTACGAGCAGTACTTC
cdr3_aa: CAWNSGDHYEQYF

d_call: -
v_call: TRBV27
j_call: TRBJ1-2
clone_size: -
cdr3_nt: TGTGCCAGCAGTGCGGGGAGACTGCTTTATGGCTACACCTTC
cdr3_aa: CASSAGRLLYGYTF

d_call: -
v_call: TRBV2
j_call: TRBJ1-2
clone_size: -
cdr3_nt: TGTGCCACCCCTCGGGGGGGCCCGAGCTATGGCTACACCTTC
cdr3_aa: CATPRGGPSYGYTF

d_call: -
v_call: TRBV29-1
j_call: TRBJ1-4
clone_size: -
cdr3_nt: TGCAGCGTTGCCAGTAATGAAAAACTGTTTTTT
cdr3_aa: CSVASNEKLFF

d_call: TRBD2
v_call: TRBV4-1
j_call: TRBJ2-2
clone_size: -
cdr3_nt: TGCGCCAGCAGCCAAGGACTAGCGGGGAACACCGGGGAGCTGTTTTTT
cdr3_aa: CASSQGLAGNTGELFF

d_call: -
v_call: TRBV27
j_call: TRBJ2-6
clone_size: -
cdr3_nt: TGTGCCAGCAGTTTAGACGACTCTGGGGCCAACGTCCTGACTTTC
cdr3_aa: CASSLDDSGANVLTF

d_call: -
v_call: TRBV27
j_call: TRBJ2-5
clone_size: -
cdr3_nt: TGTGCCAGCAGTTTATCTCTCTGGGGAACCCAGTACTTC
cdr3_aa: CASSLSLWGTQYF

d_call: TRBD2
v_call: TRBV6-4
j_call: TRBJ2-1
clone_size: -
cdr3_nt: TGTGCCAGCAGTGCGCTAGCGGGATCCTACAATGAGCAGTTCTTC
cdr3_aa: CASSALAGSYNEQFF

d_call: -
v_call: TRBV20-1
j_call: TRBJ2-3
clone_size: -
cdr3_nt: TGCAGTGCGGAGGACGATACGCAGTATTTT
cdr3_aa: CSAEDDTQYF

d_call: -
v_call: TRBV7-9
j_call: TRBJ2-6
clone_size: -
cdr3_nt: TGTGCCAGCAGGATAGGCTCTGGGGCCAACGTCCTGACTTTC
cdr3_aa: CASRIGSGANVLTF

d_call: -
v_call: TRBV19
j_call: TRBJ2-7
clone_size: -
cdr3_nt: TGTGCCAGTAGTGAACACAGGGAGTACTACGAGCAGTACTTC
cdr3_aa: CASSEHREYYEQYF

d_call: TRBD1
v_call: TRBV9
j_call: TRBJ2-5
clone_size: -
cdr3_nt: TGTGCCAGCAGCGTTTCGACAGGGGGTGTCGAGACCCAGTACTTC
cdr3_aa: CASSVSTGGVETQYF

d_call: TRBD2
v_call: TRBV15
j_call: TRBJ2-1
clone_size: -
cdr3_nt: TGTGCCACCAGCAGAGAACTCCGGACTAGCGGGAACAATGAGCAGTTCTTC
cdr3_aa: CATSRELRTSGNNEQFF

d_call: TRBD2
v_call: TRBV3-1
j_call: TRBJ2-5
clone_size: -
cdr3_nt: TGTGCCAGCAGCCAACGACTAGCGGGAGAATATCAAGAGACCCAGTACTTC
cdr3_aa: CASSQRLAGEYQETQYF

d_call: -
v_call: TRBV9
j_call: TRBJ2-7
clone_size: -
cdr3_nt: TGTGCCAGCAGGCTAGATCTCGAGCAGTACTTC
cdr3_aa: CASRLDLEQYF

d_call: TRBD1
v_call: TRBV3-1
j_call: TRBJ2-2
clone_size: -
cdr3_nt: TGTGCCAGCAGCCAAGAGGGACAGGAGTCAACCGGGGAGCTGTTTTTT
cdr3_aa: CASSQEGQESTGELFF

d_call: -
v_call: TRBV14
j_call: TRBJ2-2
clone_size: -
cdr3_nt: TGTGCCAGCTCCTTTTCTCCGGGGGAGCTGTTTTTT
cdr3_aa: CASSFSPGELFF

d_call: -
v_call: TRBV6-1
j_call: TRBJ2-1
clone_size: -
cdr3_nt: TGTGCCAGCAGTGAAATGGGCACAGAATTTGCCTACAATGAGCAGTTCTTC
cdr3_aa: CASSEMGTEFAYNEQFF

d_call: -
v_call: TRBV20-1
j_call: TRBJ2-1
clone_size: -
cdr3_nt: TGCAGTGCTAGCCACAGACCGGGCTCCTACAATGAGCAGTTCTTC
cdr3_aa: CSASHRPGSYNEQFF

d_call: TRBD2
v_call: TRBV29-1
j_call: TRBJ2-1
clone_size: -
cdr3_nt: TGCAGCGTTGACTCGTGGGGACTAGAAACACCGGAAAGCTCCTACAATGAGCAGTTCTTC
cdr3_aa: CSVDSWGLETPESSYNEQFF

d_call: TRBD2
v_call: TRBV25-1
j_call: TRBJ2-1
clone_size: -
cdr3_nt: TGTGCCAGCAGTGAACCCACCGTCGGCCTAGCGGGAGTGGAGCACAATGAGCAGTTCTTC
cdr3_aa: CASSEPTVGLAGVEHNEQFF

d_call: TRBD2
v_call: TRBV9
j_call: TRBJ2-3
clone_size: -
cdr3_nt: TGTGCCAGCAGCGTCGGGACTAGCGGGAGGGGCGATACGCAGTATTTT
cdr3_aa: CASSVGTSGRGDTQYF

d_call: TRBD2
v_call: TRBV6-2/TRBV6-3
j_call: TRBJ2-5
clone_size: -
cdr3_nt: TGTGCCAGCAGTTACCTCTTAGGACTAGCAAAGGAGACCCAGTACTTC
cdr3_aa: CASSYLLGLAKETQYF

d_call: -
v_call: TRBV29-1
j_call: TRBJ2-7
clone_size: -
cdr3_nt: TGCAGCGTTGTCGCCCCGAACGAGCAGTACTTC
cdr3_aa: CSVVAPNEQYF

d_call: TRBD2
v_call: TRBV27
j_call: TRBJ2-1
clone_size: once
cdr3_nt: TGTGCCAGCAGACTACTCTCTAGCGGGGGGTTAGGTGAGCAGTTCTTC
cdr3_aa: CASRLLSSGGLGEQFF

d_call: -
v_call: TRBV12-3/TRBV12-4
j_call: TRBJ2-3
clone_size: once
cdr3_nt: TGTGCCAGCAGTTTGCGGGAAACTAGCACAGATACGCAGTATTTT
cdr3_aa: CASSLRETSTDTQYF

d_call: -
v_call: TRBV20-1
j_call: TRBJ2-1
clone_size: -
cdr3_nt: TGCAGTGCTAGAGATCAGCGCGGGGCCTCCTACAATGAGCAGTTCTTC
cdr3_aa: CSARDQRGASYNEQFF

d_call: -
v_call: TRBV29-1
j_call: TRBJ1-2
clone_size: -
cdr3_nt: TGCAGCGTTGGTGGGGGCGCGGATGGCTACACCTTC
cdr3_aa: CSVGGGADGYTF

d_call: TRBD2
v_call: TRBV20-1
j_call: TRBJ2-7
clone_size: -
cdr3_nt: TGCAGTGCTAGCAGGCGGGGGGCCTACGAGCAGTACTTC
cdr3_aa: CSASRRGAYEQYF

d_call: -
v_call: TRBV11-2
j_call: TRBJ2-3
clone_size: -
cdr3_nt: TGTGCCAGCAGCTTAGTTGCTAGCGGCACAGATACGCAGTATTTT
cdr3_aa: CASSLVASGTDTQYF